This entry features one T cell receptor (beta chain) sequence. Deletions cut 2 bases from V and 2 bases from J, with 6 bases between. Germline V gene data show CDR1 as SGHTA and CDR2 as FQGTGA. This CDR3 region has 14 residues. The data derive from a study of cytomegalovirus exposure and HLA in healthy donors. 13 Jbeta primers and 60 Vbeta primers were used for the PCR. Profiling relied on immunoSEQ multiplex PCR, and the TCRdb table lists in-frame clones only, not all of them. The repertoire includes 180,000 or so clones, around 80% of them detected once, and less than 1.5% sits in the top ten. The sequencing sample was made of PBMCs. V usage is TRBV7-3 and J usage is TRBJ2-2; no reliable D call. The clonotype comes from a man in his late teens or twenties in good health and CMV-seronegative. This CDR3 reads CASSLGSNTGELFF. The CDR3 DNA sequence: TGTGCCAGCAGCTTAGGCTCCAACACCGGGGAGCTGTTTTTT.